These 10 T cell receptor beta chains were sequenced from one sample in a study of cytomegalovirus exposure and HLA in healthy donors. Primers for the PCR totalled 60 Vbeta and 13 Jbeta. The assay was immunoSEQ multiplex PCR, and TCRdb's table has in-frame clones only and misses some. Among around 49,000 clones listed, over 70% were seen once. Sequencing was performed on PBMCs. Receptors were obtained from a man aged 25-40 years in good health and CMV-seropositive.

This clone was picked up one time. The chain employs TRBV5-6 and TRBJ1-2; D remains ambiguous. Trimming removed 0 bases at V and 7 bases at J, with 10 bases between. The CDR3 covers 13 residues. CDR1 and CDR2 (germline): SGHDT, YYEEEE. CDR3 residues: CASSLGQALGYTF. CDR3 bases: TGTGCCAGCAGCTTGGGGCAGGCGCTTGGCTACACCTTC.

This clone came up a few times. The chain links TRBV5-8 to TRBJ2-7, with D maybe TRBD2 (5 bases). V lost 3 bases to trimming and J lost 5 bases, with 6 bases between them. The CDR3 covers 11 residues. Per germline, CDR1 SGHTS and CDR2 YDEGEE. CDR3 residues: CASSWRDEQYF. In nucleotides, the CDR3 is TGTGCCAGCAGCTGGCGGGACGAGCAGTACTTC. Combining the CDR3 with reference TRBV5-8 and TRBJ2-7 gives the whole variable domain EAGVTQSPTHLIKTRGQQATLRCSPISGHTSVYWYQQALGLGLQFLLWYDEGEERNRGNFPPRFSGRQFPNYSSELNVNALELEDSALYLCASSWRDEQYFGPGTRLTVT.

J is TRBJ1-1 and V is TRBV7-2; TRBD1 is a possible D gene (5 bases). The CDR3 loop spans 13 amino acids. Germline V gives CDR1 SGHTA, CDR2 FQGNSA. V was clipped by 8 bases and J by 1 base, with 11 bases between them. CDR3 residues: CASSSGQNTEAFF. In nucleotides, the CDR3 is TGTGCCAGCTCATCCGGACAGAACACTGAAGCTTTCTTT.

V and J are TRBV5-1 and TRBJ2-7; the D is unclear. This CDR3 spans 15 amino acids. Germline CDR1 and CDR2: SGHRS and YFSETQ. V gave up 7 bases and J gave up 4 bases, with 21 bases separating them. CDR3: CASGRDTENMYEQYF. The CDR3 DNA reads TGCGCCAGCGGCCGAGACACCGAAAACATGTACGAGCAGTACTTC.

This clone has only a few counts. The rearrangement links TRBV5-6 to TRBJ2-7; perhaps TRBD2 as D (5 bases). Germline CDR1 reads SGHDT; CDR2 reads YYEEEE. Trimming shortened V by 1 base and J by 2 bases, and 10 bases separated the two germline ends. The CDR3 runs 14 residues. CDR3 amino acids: CASSLRGITYEQYF. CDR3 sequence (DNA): TGTGCCAGCAGCTTGCGGGGTATCACCTACGAGCAGTACTTC.

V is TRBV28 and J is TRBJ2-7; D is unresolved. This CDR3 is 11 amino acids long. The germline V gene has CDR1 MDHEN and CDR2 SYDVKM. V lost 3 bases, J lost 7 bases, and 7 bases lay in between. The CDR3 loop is CASSFTGEQYF. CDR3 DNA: TGTGCCAGCAGTTTTACGGGTGAGCAGTACTTC.

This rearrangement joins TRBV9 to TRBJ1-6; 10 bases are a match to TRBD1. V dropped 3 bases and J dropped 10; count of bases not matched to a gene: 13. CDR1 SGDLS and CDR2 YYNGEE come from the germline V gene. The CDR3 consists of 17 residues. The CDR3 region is CASSAYTGTGDDSPLHF. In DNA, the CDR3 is TGTGCCAGCAGCGCCTATACCGGGACAGGGGACGACTCACCCCTCCACTTT. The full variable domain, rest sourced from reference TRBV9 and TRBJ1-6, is DSGVTQTPKHLITATGQRVTLRCSPRSGDLSVYWYQQSLDQGLQFLIQYYNGEERAKGNILERFSAQQFPDLHSELNLSSLELGDSALYFCASSAYTGTGDDSPLHFGNGTRLTVT.

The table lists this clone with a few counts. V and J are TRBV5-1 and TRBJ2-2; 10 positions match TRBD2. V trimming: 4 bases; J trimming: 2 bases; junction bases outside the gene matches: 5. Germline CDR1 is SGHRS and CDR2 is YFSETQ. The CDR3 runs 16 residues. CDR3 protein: CASSTRTSGNTGELFF. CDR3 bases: TGCGCCAGCAGCACTCGGACTAGCGGAAACACCGGGGAGCTGTTTTTT.

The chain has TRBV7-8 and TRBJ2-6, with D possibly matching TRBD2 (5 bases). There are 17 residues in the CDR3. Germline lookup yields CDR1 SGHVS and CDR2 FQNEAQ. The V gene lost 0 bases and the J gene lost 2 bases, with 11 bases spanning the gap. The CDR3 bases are TGTGCCAGCAGCTTAGCCATCGGGGTGCCTGGGGCCAACGTCCTGACTTTC. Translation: CASSLAIGVPGANVLTF.

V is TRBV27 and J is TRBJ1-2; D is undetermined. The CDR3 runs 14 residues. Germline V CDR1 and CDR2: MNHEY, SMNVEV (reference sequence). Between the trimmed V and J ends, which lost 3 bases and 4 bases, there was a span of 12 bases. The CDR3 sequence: CASSFSSNVYGYTF. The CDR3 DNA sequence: TGTGCCAGCAGTTTTTCCAGTAATGTCTATGGCTACACCTTC.